The sequence of this T cell receptor (beta chain) was determined in a study of cytomegalovirus exposure and HLA in healthy donors. Study conclusions and caveats: According to a later analysis, most TCR beta chains associated with CMV appeared HLA-restricted. Researchers reported that a few CMV-associated chains were confirmed in vitro as CMV antigen-specific. A previous analysis found most TCR beta V segments productive roughly 87% or roughly 30% of the time.

With regard to this clone: Its specificity is unknown.

Amplification used 60 Vbeta primers and 13 Jbeta primers. Sequencing used immunoSEQ multiplex PCR; TCRdb keeps in-frame clones, though not all of them. This sample has fewer than 200,000 clones, with roughly 84% found just once. CDR1 KGHSH and CDR2 LQKENI come from the germline V gene. Trimming stripped 0 bases from V and 5 bases from J, with 8 bases between. The CDR3 loop spans 13 amino acids. Sequenced material: PBMCs. The sequence was obtained from a male donor in good health and CMV-seronegative. The chain joins TRBV18 to TRBJ2-7; unclear D gene. The CDR3 nucleotides read TGTGCCAGCTCACCACCTCAAGCCCACGAGCAGTACTTC. As protein: CASSPPQAHEQYF. The full variable domain, with the rest looked up from reference TRBV18 and TRBJ2-7, is NAGVMQNPRHLVRRRGQEARLRCSPMKGHSHVYWYRQLPEEGLKFMVYLQKENIIDESGMPKERFSAEFPKEGPSILRIQQVVRGDSAAYFCASSPPQAHEQYFGPGTRLTVT.